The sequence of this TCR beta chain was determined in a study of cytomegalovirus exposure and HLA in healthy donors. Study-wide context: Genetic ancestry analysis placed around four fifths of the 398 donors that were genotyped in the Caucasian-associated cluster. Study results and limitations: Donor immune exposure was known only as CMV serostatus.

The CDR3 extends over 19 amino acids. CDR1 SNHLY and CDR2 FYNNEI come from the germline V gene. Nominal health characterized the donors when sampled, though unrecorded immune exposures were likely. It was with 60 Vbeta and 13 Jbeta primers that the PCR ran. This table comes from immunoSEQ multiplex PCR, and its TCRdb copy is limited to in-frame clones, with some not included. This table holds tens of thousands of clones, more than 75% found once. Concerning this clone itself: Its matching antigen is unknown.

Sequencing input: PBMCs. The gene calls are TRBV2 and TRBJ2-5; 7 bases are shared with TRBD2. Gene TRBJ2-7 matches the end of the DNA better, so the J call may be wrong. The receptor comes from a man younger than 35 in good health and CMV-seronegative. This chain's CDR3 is CASSERIGRSGAFTYEQYF. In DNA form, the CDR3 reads TGTGCCAGCAGTGAAAGGATAGGTCGCAGCGGGGCCTTTACCTACGAGCAGTACTTC.